Below, 20 T cell receptor beta chains from the same sample are listed, as sequenced in a study of CXCR3-negative and CXCR3-positive naive CD8 T cells. It was by 5' RACE with UMI labels that the TRB cDNA libraries were prepared. From its re-call of the 5' RACE reads, TCRdb lists each CDR3 protein once, without DNA. In all, the sample yields 45,000 to 55,000 distinct CDR3 sequences. The sample taken for sequencing was memory CD8+ T cells from blood. The source is a human donor in good health. Some clones in this sample may be carry-over from other donors' samples.

The V gene is TRBV7-3, the J gene TRBJ2-6. From germline, CDR1 is SGHTA and CDR2 FQGTGA. The CDR3 runs to 15 residues. The CDR3 spells CASSLTASGANVLTF.

The V and J genes are TRBV6-6 and TRBJ2-5; the TCRdb call, TRBD2, lacks DNA for checking. CDR3 length: 13 amino acids. CDR1 and CDR2 from the germline V gene are MNHNY and SVGAGI (reference sequence). CDR3 loop: CASSSGRGETQYF.

By frequency, this clonotype registers medium-sized. The genes are TRBV6-6 and TRBJ2-3; TCRdb's D call of TRBD1 is untestable without DNA. CDR1 is MNHNY and CDR2 is SVGAGI in the germline V gene (reference sequence). CDR3 length: 14 amino acids. The CDR3 loop is CASSPGEASDTQYF.

This CDR3 reads CASSRNPLTGGYEQYF. The rearrangement links TRBV6-8 to TRBJ2-7; TCRdb lists TRBD1, though no DNA is available to test this call. The V gene's germline CDR1 is MNHGY and CDR2 SAAAGT. This CDR3 contains 16 residues.

This chain links TRBV12-3 or TRBV12-4 with TRBJ2-1; TCRdb lists TRBD2, though no DNA is available to test this call. The length of the CDR3 is 17 residues. This chain's CDR3 is CASSSSLAGGLYNEQFF.

This chain joins TRBV13 and TRBJ1-2; TCRdb gives TRBD1 as the D gene, but with no DNA this cannot be confirmed. The CDR3 is 14 amino acids. CDR1 is PRHDT and CDR2 is FYEKMQ in the germline V gene (reference sequence). CDR3 in amino acids: CASSLDRGPYGYTF. The entire variable domain, with the rest obtained from reference TRBV13 and TRBJ1-2, is as follows: AAGVIQSPRHLIKEKRETATLKCYPIPRHDTVYWYQQGPGQDPQFLISFYEKMQSDKGSIPDRFSAQQFSDYHSELNMSSLELGDSALYFCASSLDRGPYGYTFGSGTRLTVV.

The chain uses TRBV15 and TRBJ2-7; TCRdb names TRBD2, which stays unverified in the absence of DNA. Germline CDR1 LNHNV, CDR2 YYDKDF (reference sequence). This CDR3 is built from 16 residues. The CDR3 spells CATSPRIIEAGNEQYF.

The genes are TRBV4-2 and TRBJ2-7; TCRdb reports TRBD2, a call that lacks DNA to check it against. The CDR3 consists of 16 residues. In germline, CDR1 is LGHNA, CDR2 YNFKEQ. The CDR3 is CASSHLLVAESYEQYF.

This chain joins TRBV7-8 and TRBJ1-1. This CDR3 has 15 residues. Germline V CDR1 and CDR2: SGHVS, FQNEAQ. The CDR3 sequence is CASSRNFERTTEAFF.

The CDR3: CATVAGWGNEQFF. The chain couples TRBV15 to TRBJ2-1; no DNA is available, so the TRBD1 call from TCRdb remains unchecked. CDR3 length equals 13 residues. Germline CDR1 reads LNHNV; CDR2 reads YYDKDF (reference sequence).

The rearrangement uses TRBV7-8 and TRBJ1-5; TCRdb proposes TRBD1, but this gene call is untestable without DNA. Germline V CDR1 and CDR2: SGHVS, FQNEAQ. This CDR3 region has 17 residues. Here the CDR3 reads CASSPRQGVRVNQPQHF.

V and J are TRBV7-9 and TRBJ2-7; TCRdb names TRBD2, which stays unverified in the absence of DNA. CDR1 and CDR2 from the germline V gene are SEHNR and FQNEAQ (reference sequence). This CDR3 has 11 amino acids. The CDR3 spells CASSWGLEQYF.

The J gene is TRBJ2-1, the V gene TRBV29-1; TCRdb indicates TRBD2, and absent DNA this call remains unverified. Germline values: CDR1 SQVTM, CDR2 ANQGSEA. There are 17 residues in the CDR3. The CDR3: CSVEDLHSGGDYNEQFF.

The rearrangement links TRBV20-1 to TRBJ2-3; TCRdb selects TRBD1, and the lack of DNA leaves this call unchecked. The CDR3 runs 15 residues. Germline CDR1 and CDR2: DFQATT and SNEGSKA (reference sequence). The CDR3 region is CSARDLQGALDTQYF.

This chain uses TRBV6-6 with TRBJ1-2; lacking DNA, the TRBD1 call made by TCRdb goes unchecked. This CDR3 comprises 16 residues. Germline V lookup: CDR1 MNHNY, CDR2 SVGAGI (reference sequence). CDR3 amino acids: CASTGTGTPLNYGYTF.

The chain recombines TRBV12-3 or TRBV12-4 with TRBJ2-6. This CDR3 is built from 18 residues. The CDR3 loop reads CASSLAILETSGANVLTF.

CDR3 protein: CASSLSGGRTDTQYF. The chain couples TRBV27 to TRBJ2-3; no DNA is available, so the TRBD1 call from TCRdb remains unchecked. The germline gives CDR1 MNHEY, CDR2 SMNVEV (reference sequence). CDR3 length equals 15 residues.

The V gene is TRBV29-1, the J gene TRBJ2-5; TCRdb gives TRBD1 as the D gene, but with no DNA this cannot be confirmed. Germline V gives CDR1 SQVTM, CDR2 ANQGSEA. This CDR3 region has 13 residues. The CDR3 loop is CSGTGWDDETQYF.

J is TRBJ2-1 and V is TRBV28; checking the TCRdb D call of TRBD2 is not possible without DNA. The CDR3 is 14 amino acids. Germline CDR1 reads MDHEN; CDR2 reads SYDVKM. Here the CDR3 reads CASSSGGPYNEQFF.

The genes are TRBV6-5 and TRBJ2-5; the D call from TCRdb, TRBD2, cannot be confirmed without DNA. This CDR3 is built from 15 residues. Germline V lookup: CDR1 MNHEY, CDR2 SVGAGI. The CDR3: CASTEVAGGLETQYF.